A single sample gave rise to the 14 T cell receptor beta chains below, sequenced in a study of tumor and adjacent non-tumor tissue in lung cancer listed by TCRdb under 2018. RNA was extracted from bulk unsorted tissue and checked for quality with a NanoDrop ND-1000 and an Agilent 2100. Receptor libraries were prepared by multiplex PCR. Sequencing used an Illumina HiSeq 2500. TCRbeta libraries were built by three rounds of nested PCR using primers (Table S4), following protocols modified from ARM-PCR. The raw public reads went through TCRdb reprocessing: fastp at Q25, MiXCR clone calling, in-frame beta chains kept. Every CDR3 protein is listed once, alongside the most common genes and DNA of its rows. The sample includes some 200,000 distinct CDR3 sequences, with around 70% observed a single time. 20% to 25% of the sample rests with the top ten. The sequenced material came from lung tumor tissue. The receptors derive from a man in his 60s with non-small cell lung cancer.

As for this clonotype: This may be a read error: a much more frequent sequence differs by one nucleotide. J is TRBJ2-1 and V is TRBV5-4; TRBD1 matches 8 bases. Unmatched junction bases numbered 10, after V lost 7 bases and J lost 7 bases. Germline loops: CDR1 SGHNT, CDR2 YYREEE (reference sequence). This CDR3 region has 14 residues. In DNA form, the CDR3 reads TGTGCCAGCGGCCGACAGGGGTCCAGGAATGAGCAGTTCTTC. It encodes CASGRQGSRNEQFF.

A remark on this clonotype: This may arise from a read error, as a much more abundant clone is one base away. The J gene is TRBJ1-1, the V gene TRBV5-6; D is uncertain. The germline V gene has CDR1 SGHDT and CDR2 YYEEEE. V was shortened by 2 bases and J by 8 bases, with 10 bases between the two germline ends. This CDR3 is built from 12 residues. CDR3 loop: CASSLVGIEAFF. In DNA form, the CDR3 reads TGTGCCAGCAGCTTAGTGGGGATCGAAGCTTTCTTT.

The CDR3 nucleotides read TGTGCCAGCAGCTTAAACAAGAACACTGAAGCTTTCTTT. It codes for CASSLNKNTEAFF. The V call is TRBV11-3, the J call TRBJ1-1; D gene uncertain. This CDR3 has 13 residues. Trimming left V 2 bases short and J 1 base short, with 5 bases between. Germline lookup yields CDR1 SGHNT and CDR2 YENEEA.

The count of this clonotype is one. The chain employs TRBV5-1 and TRBJ2-2; D gene uncertain. The CDR3 has 12 amino acids. The V end lost 4 bases, the J end lost 4 bases, and 5 bases lay between the germline ends. Germline V gene data show CDR1 as SGHRS and CDR2 as YFSETQ. DNA of the CDR3: TGCGCCAGCAGCCCCCCCACCGGGGAGCTGTTTTTT. Amino acids: CASSPPTGELFF.

For this clonotype: The germline gene is not matched at one end of the junction; a read error may be the cause. This chain links TRBV6-5 with TRBJ2-5; 10 bases align to TRBD2. The CDR3 spans 15 residues. Germline CDR1 MNHEY, CDR2 SVGAGI. CDR3 bases: TGTGCCAGCAGGATCGGGAGCGGGGGGGCAGAGATCCAGTACTTC. This encodes CASRIGSGGAEIQYF.

A few counts support this clonotype. The V call is TRBV30, the J call TRBJ2-7, with D unresolved. V was cut by 6 bases and J by 4 bases, with 13 bases left in between. Germline lookup yields CDR1 GTSNPN and CDR2 SVGIG (reference sequence). CDR3 size: 12 residues. The CDR3 here is CACSLNEYEQYF. In DNA form, the CDR3 reads TGTGCCTGTTCGTTGAATGAATACGAGCAGTACTTC.

Notes on this clonotype: A much larger clonotype is one base distant, so this may be a read error. The chain links TRBV20-1 to TRBJ1-1; tentative D call: TRBD1 (5 bases). Germline V gene sequence: CDR1 DFQATT, CDR2 SNEGSKA (reference sequence). There are 14 residues in the CDR3. The CDR3 spells CSARGGGRDTEVFF. CDR3 DNA sequence: TGCAGTGCTAGAGGTGGGGGGAGAGACACTGAAGTTTTCTTT.

This clonotype was seen many times. V gene TRBV6-5 combines with J gene TRBJ2-5, with TRBD2 as a possible D gene (5 bases). Deletions cut 6 bases from V and 4 bases from J, with 12 bases between. From germline, CDR1 is MNHEY and CDR2 SVGAGI. CDR3 length: 13 amino acids. CDR3 coding DNA: TGTGCCAGCAGCTTTAGCGAAACAGAGACCCAGTACTTC. This gives the protein CASSFSETETQYF.

This clonotype was detected a few times. The CDR3 loop is CASSKLAGGYNEQFF. The CDR3 DNA follows: TGTGCCAGCAGTAAACTAGCGGGAGGCTACAATGAGCAGTTCTTC. This rearrangement joins TRBV6-2 or TRBV6-3 to TRBJ2-1; 12 bases are a match to TRBD2. Unmatched junction bases numbered 2, after V lost 5 bases and J lost 3 bases. Germline-derived CDR1 and CDR2 are MNHEY and SVGEGT. The CDR3 extends over 15 amino acids.

The chain employs TRBV6-2 or TRBV6-3 and TRBJ1-1; D gene unclear. Trimming took off 9 bases at V and 8 bases at J, with 16 bases between the two ends. Germline CDR1 MNHEY, CDR2 SVGEGT. The length of the CDR3 is 12 residues. CDR3 region: CASTLGHLEAFF. CDR3 bases: TGTGCCAGTACCTTGGGCCATCTAGAAGCTTTCTTT.

The gene calls are TRBV11-2 and TRBJ2-3, with 11 bases lining up with TRBD2. Per germline, CDR1 SGHAT and CDR2 FQNNGV. The CDR3 contains 14 residues. Trimming took 7 bases from V and 11 from J; bases not matched to a gene: 11. Written as DNA, the CDR3 is TGTGCCAGCATCTCTCTAGCGGGGGGCATTCAGCAGTATTTT. Its protein product is CASISLAGGIQQYF. The full variable domain, its missing parts supplied by reference TRBV11-2 and TRBJ2-3, is EAGVAQSPRYKIIEKRQSVAFWCNPISGHATLYWYQQILGQGPKLLIQFQNNGVVDDSQLPKDRFSAERLKGVDSTLKIQPAKLEDSAVYLCASISLAGGIQQYFGPGTRLTVL.

Turning to this clonotype: Possible read error: a much larger clone is one base away. The chain employs TRBV20-1 and TRBJ2-7; a weak D match, TRBD2 (5 bases). This CDR3 contains 14 residues. The germline CDR1 and CDR2 sequences are DFQATT and SNEGSKA (reference sequence). V lost 6 bases, J lost 1 base, and 16 bases lay in between. The CDR3 bases are TGCAGTGCCCCACCAGGACCGGGATCCTACGAGCAGTACTTC. This codes for CSAPPGPGSYEQYF.

In the case of this clonotype: At one end the junction does not follow the germline gene, possibly because of a read error. The V gene is TRBV18, the J gene TRBJ1-6; no clear D. The CDR3 loop spans 13 amino acids. Germline V gene sequence: CDR1 KGHSH, CDR2 LQKENI. The CDR3 sequence is CVSSLESNSPLHF. The DNA of the CDR3 is TGTGTCAGCTCACTGGAAAGTAATTCACCCCTCCACTTT.

The V call is TRBV5-1, the J call TRBJ1-3; D gene ambiguous. V lost 3 bases and J lost 5, with 9 bases in between. Germline V lookup: CDR1 SGHRS, CDR2 YFSETQ. The CDR3 runs to 13 residues. This CDR3 is CASSSDGRNTIYF. The CDR3 bases are TGCGCCAGCAGCTCGGACGGACGAAACACCATATATTTT.